The rows below give T cell receptor beta chains drawn from one sample of a study of blood T cell repertoires in COVID-19. Assay: immunoSEQ multiplex PCR; the TCRdb copy retains only in-frame clones and omits some. The sample lists 250,000 to 300,000 clones; roughly 89% were seen once. The specimen was peripheral blood. The source is a woman in her 30s with COVID-19, enrolled during active disease. Both conserved end residues are part of each CDR3.

J gene,V gene,CDR3 protein
TRBJ1-5,TRBV19,CASSLGGLGNQPQHF
TRBJ2-7,TRBV29-1,CSVEGGTGGSYEQYF
TRBJ2-7,TRBV28,CASSILQGNEQYF
TRBJ2-7,TRBV27,CASSNRLALSYEQYF
TRBJ1-1,TRBV24-1,CATSEYGTITEAFF
TRBJ2-2,TRBV6-6,CASIGGNTGELFF
TRBJ2-3,TRBV27,CASSLLAGTGTDTQYF
TRBJ1-1,TRBV10-1,CASSAGQGGRAFF
TRBJ2-7,TRBV28,CASSPPLATALNRHF
TRBJ1-2,TRBV9,CASSDPSRGRHYGYTF
TRBJ2-7,TRBV7-9,CASSQTGHPYEQYF
TRBJ2-3,TRBV6-6,CASSYLGGHTQYF
TRBJ1-1,TRBV2,CASHRQGPEAFF
TRBJ2-7,TRBV29-1,CSVEDPGRGYEQYF
TRBJ1-1,TRBV19,CASSMARGSAAFF
TRBJ2-7,TRBV20-1,CSASLWVGGLGYEQYF
TRBJ2-1,TRBV6-6,CASSYYRYNEQFF
TRBJ1-5,TRBV18,CASSPRGGGVDQPQHF
TRBJ1-2,TRBV9,CASSADRGINYGYTF
TRBJ2-1,TRBV2,CASMYANEQFF
TRBJ1-5,TRBV5-5,CASSPDDWLVSPQHF
TRBJ2-5,TRBV6-5,CASRIAGAPEETQYF
TRBJ1-2,TRBV15,CATSRDRTAVNYGYTF
TRBJ1-1,TRBV19,CASSHGQGIWYTEAFF
TRBJ1-1,TRBV3-1/TRBV3-2,CASSQAGGEAFF
TRBJ2-2,TRBV5-1,CASSTGTLAGNTGELFF
TRBJ1-6,TRBV19,CASSIWGLIDSPLHF
TRBJ2-3,TRBV6-2/TRBV6-3,CASSYSSVVSADTQYF
TRBJ1-2,TRBV2,CASSEAQGRYGYTF
TRBJ2-5,TRBV6-1,CASSDRQETQYF
TRBJ1-5,TRBV23-1,CASSQYFTGSAGNNQPQHF
TRBJ1-4,TRBV19,CASSPRRGNEKLFF
TRBJ2-2,TRBV11-3,CASSPRDRGNGELFF
TRBJ2-7,TRBV5-1,CASSLLSGPYEQYF
TRBJ2-3,TRBV30,CAWSVGTTSGGADTQYF
TRBJ1-2,TRBV7-9,CASSLLMGGSYGYTF
TRBJ2-5,TRBV18,CASSPTGGIETQYF
TRBJ1-1,TRBV18,CASTGQKNTEAFF
TRBJ1-3,TRBV7-2,CASSLQGNTIYF
TRBJ2-7,TRBV2,CASSEVGQPYEQYF
TRBJ2-1,TRBV4-1,CASSDRGSPYNEQFF
TRBJ1-2,TRBV5-1,CASSWDGTVGGYTF
TRBJ2-5,TRBV15,CATSRDRGGETQYF
TRBJ2-7,TRBV18,CASSRSDRTTPYEQYF
TRBJ2-7,TRBV27,CASSFPDSSYEQYF
TRBJ2-1,TRBV5-4,CASSYDSDNEQFF
TRBJ1-2,TRBV30,CACDSYGYTF
TRBJ2-3,TRBV3-1/TRBV3-2,CASRGGGTDTQYF
TRBJ2-7,TRBV5-1,CASSSTSGTGSYEQYF
TRBJ1-1,TRBV6-5,CASRTQGTYTEAFF
TRBJ2-3,TRBV4-1,CASTVGLITDTQYF
TRBJ1-2,TRBV6-6,CASSYSGRTSGYTF
TRBJ2-5,TRBV6-5,CASRPLAYQETQYF